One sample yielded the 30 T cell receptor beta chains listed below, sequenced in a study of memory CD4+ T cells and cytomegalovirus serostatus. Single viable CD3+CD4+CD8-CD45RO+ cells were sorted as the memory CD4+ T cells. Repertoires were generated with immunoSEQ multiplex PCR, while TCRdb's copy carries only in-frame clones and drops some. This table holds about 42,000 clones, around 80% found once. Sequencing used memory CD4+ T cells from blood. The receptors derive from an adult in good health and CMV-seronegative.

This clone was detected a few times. CDR3 in DNA: TGTGCCAGCAGCGCGTCGGGGGGGCTCGGCGAGCAGTACTTC. Residues: CASSASGGLGEQYF. V is TRBV28 and J is TRBJ2-7; TRBD2 agrees at 8 bases. Germline CDR1 is MDHEN and CDR2 is SYDVKM. There are 14 residues in the CDR3. With 6 bases clipped from V and 6 bases from J, the junction kept 10 bases outside the gene matches.

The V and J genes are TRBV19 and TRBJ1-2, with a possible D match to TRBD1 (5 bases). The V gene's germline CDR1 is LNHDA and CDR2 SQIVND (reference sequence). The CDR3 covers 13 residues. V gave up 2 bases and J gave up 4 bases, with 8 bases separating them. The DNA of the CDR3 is TGTGCCAGTAGTATACAGGGAGGCTATGGCTACACCTTC. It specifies CASSIQGGYGYTF.

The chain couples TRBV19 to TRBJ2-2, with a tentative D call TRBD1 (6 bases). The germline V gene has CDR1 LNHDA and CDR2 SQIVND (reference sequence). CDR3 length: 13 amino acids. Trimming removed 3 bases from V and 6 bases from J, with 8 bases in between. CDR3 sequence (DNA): TGTGCCAGTAGTATCGGACAGTCCGGGGAGCTGTTTTTT. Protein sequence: CASSIGQSGELFF.

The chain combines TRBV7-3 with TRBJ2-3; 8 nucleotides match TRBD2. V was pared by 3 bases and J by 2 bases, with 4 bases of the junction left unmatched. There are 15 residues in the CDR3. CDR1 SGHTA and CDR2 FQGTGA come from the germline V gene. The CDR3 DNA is TGTGCCAGCAGCTTCAGCGGGGGTCACACAGATACGCAGTATTTT. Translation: CASSFSGGHTDTQYF.

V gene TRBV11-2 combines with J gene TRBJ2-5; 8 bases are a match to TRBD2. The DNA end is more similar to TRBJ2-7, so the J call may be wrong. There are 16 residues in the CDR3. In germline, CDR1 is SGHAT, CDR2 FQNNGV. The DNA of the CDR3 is TGTGCCAGCAGCCTCCACTTCAGCGGGGGCATTTACGAGCAGTACTTC. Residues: CASSLHFSGGIYEQYF.

CDR3 nucleotide sequence: TGTGCCAGCAGCTTTCGGCATAGCAATCAGCCCCAGCATTTT. This gives the protein CASSFRHSNQPQHF. V usage is TRBV7-2 and J usage is TRBJ1-5; no clear D gene. CDR1 is SGHTA and CDR2 is FQGNSA in the germline V gene. The CDR3 spans 14 residues. V lost 3 bases, J lost 0 bases, and 6 bases lay in between.

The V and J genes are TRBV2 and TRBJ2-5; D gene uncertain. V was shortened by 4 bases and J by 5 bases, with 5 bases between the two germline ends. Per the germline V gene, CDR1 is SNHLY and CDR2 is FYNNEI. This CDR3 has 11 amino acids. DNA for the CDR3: TGTGCCAGCAGTGCTCTGGAGACCCAGTACTTC. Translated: CASSALETQYF.

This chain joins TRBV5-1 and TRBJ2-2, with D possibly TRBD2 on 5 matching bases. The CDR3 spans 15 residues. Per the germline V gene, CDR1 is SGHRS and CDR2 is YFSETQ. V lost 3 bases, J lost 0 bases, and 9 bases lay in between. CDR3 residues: CASSSSGSNTGELFF. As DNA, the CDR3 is TGCGCCAGCAGCTCCTCGGGGTCGAACACCGGGGAGCTGTTTTTT.

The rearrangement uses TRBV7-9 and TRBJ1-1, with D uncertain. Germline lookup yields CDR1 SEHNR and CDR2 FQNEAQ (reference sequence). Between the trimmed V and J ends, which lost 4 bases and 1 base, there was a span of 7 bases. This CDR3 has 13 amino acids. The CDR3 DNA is TGTGCCAGCAGCTCGGGAACGAACACTGAAGCTTTCTTT. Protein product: CASSSGTNTEAFF. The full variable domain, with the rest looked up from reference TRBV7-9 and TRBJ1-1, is DTGVSQNPRHKITKRGQNVTFRCDPISEHNRLYWYRQTLGQGPEFLTYFQNEAQLEKSRLLSDRFSAERPKGSFSTLEIQRTEQGDSAMYLCASSSGTNTEAFFGQGTRLTVV.

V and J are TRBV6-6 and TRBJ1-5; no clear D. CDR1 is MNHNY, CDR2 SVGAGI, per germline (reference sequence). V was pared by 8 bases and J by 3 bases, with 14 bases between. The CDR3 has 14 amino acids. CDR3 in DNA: TGTGCCAGCTCACCGGGCGGGGTCAATCAGCCCCAGCATTTT. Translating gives CASSPGGVNQPQHF.

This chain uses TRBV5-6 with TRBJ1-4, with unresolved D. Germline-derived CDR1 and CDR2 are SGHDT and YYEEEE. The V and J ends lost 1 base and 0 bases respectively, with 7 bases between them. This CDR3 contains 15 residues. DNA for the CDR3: TGTGCCAGCAGCTTGCGGAGTTCAACTAATGAAAAACTGTTTTTT. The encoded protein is CASSLRSSTNEKLFF.

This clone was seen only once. The CDR3 loop is CASRRVGISEKLFF. CDR3 DNA sequence: TGCGCCAGCAGGCGGGTGGGGATCTCTGAAAAACTGTTTTTT. The V gene is TRBV5-1, the J gene TRBJ1-4; no reliable D call. The CDR3 is made up of 14 amino acids. Between the trimmed V and J ends, which lost 5 bases and 7 bases, there was a span of 15 bases. Germline-derived CDR1 and CDR2 are SGHRS and YFSETQ.

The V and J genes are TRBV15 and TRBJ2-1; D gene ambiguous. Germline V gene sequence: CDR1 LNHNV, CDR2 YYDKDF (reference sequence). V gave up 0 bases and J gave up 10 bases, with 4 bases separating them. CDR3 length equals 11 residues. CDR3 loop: CATSREEEQFF. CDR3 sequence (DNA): TGTGCCACCAGCAGAGAAGAAGAGCAGTTCTTC.

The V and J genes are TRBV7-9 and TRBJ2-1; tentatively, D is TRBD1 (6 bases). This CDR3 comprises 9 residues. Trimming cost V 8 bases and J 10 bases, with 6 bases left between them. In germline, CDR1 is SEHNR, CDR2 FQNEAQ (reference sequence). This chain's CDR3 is CASGTEQFF. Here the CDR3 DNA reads TGTGCCAGCGGGACAGAGCAGTTCTTC. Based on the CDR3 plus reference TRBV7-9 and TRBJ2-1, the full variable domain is DTGVSQNPRHKITKRGQNVTFRCDPISEHNRLYWYRQTLGQGPEFLTYFQNEAQLEKSRLLSDRFSAERPKGSFSTLEIQRTEQGDSAMYLCASGTEQFFGPGTRLTVL.

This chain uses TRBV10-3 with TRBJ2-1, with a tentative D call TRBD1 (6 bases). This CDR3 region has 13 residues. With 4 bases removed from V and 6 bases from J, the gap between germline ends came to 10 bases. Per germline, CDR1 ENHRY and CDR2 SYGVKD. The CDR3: CAISGQGINEQFF. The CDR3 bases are TGTGCCATCAGTGGCCAGGGGATCAATGAGCAGTTCTTC.

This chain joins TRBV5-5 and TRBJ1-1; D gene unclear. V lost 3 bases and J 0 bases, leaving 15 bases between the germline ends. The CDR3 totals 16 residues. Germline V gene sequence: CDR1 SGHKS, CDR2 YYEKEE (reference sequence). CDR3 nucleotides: TGTGCCAGCAGCTATCGGGGAAGTCCCGTGAACACTGAAGCTTTCTTT. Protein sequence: CASSYRGSPVNTEAFF. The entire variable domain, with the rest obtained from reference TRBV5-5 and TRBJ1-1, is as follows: DAGVTQSPTHLIKTRGQQVTLRCSPISGHKSVSWYQQVLGQGPQFIFQYYEKEERGRGNFPDRFSARQFPNYSSELNVNALLLGDSALYLCASSYRGSPVNTEAFFGQGTRLTVV.

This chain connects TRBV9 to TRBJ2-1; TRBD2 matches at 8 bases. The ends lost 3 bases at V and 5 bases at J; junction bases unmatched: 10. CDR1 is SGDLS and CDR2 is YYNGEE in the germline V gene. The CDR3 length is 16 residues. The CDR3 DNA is TGTGCCAGCAGCGCGGGGGGACTAGGGCCAAACAATGAGCAGTTCTTC. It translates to CASSAGGLGPNNEQFF.

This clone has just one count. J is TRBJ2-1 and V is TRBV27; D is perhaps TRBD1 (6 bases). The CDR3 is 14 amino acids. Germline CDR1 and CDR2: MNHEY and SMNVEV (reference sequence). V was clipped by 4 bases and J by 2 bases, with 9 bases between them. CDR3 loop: CASSSQGPYNEQFF. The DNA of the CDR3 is TGTGCCAGCAGTTCACAGGGTCCCTACAATGAGCAGTTCTTC.

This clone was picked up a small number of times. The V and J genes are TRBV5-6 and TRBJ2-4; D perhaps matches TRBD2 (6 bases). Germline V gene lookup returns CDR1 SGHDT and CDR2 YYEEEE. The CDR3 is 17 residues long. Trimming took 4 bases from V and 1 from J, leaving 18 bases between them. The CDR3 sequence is CASSPPGGYGAKNIQYF. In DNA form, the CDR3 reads TGTGCCAGCAGCCCACCCGGGGGTTATGGGGCCAAAAACATTCAGTACTTC.

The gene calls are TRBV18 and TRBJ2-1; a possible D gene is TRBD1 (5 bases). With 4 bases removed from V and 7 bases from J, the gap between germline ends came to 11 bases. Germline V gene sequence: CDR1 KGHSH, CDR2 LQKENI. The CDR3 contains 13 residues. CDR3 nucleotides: TGTGCCAGCTCACAGGGGCGACAGAATGAGCAGTTCTTC. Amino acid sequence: CASSQGRQNEQFF.

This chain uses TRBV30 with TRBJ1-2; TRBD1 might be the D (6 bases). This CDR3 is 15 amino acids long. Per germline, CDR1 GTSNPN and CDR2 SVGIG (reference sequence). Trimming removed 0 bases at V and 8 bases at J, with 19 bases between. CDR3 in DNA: TGTGCCTGGAGTGTCAAGAACACTGGGACATACGGCTACACCTTC. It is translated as CAWSVKNTGTYGYTF. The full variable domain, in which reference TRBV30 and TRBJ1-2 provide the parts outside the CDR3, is SQTIHQWPATLVQPVGSPLSLECTVEGTSNPNLYWYRQAAGRGLQLLFYSVGIGQISSEVPQNLSASRPQDRQFILSSKKLLLSDSGFYLCAWSVKNTGTYGYTFGSGTRLTVV.

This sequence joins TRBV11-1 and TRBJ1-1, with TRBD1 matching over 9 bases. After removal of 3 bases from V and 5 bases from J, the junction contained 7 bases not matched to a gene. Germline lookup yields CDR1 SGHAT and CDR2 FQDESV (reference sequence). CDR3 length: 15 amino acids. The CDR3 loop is CASSFTGGAGTEAFF. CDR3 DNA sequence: TGTGCCAGCAGCTTCACAGGGGGCGCGGGAACTGAAGCTTTCTTT.

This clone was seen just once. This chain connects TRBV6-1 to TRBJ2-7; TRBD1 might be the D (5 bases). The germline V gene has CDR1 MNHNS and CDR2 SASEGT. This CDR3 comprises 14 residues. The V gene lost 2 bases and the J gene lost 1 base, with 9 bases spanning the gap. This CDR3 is CASSETQGSYEQYF. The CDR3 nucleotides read TGTGCCAGCAGTGAAACGCAGGGATCCTACGAGCAGTACTTC.

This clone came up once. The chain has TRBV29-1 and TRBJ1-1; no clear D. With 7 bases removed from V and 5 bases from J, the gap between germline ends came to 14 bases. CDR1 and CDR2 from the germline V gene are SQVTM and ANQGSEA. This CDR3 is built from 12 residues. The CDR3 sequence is CSAWTLGTEAFF. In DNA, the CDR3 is TGCAGCGCTTGGACCCTGGGGACTGAAGCTTTCTTT.

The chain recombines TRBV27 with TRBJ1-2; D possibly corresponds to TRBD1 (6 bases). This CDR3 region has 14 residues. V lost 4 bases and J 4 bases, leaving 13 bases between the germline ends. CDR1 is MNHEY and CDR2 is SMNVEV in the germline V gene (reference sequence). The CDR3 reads CASSSRGSSYGYTF. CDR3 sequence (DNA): TGTGCCAGCAGTTCTAGGGGGAGCTCCTATGGCTACACCTTC.

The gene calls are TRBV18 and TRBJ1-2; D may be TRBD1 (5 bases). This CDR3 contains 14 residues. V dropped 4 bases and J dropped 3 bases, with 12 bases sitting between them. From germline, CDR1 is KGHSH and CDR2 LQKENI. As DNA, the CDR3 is TGTGCCAGCTCACGGATTAAAGGGGACTATGGCTACACCTTC. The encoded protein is CASSRIKGDYGYTF.

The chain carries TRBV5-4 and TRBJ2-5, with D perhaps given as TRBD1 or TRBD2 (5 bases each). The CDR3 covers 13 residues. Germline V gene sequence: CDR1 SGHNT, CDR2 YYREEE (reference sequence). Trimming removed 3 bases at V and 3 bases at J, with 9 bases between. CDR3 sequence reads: CASSWQGEETQYF. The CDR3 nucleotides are TGTGCCAGCAGCTGGCAGGGAGAAGAGACCCAGTACTTC.

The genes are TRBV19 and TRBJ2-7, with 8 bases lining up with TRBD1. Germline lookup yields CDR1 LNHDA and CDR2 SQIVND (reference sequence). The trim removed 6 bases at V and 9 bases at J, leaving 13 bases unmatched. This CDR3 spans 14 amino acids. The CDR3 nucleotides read TGTGCCAGTAGACCTAGGGACAGGTTTCCGTTGCAGTACTTC. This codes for CASRPRDRFPLQYF.

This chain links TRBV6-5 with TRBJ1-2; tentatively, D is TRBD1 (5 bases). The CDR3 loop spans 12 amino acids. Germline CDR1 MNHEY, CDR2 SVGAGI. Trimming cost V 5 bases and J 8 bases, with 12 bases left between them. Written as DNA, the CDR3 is TGTGCCAGCAGTGATGGAGGGGCAGGCTACACCTTC. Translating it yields CASSDGGAGYTF.

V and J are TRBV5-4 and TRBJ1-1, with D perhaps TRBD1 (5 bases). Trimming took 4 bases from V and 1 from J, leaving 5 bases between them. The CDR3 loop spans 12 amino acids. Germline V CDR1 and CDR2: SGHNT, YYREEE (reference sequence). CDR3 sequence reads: CASSRGNTEAFF. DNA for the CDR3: TGTGCCAGCAGCAGGGGGAACACTGAAGCTTTCTTT.